The rows below give T cell receptor beta chains drawn from one sample of a study of blood T cell repertoires in COVID-19. The protocol was immunoSEQ multiplex PCR, while the TCRdb copy is restricted to in-frame clones and leaves out a portion. The data show 250,000 to 300,000 clones, roughly 86% seen once. Specimen: PBMCs or T cells enriched from blood (not recorded which). These TCRs come from a woman aged 25 to 39 who had recovered from COVID-19. CDR3s include the opening cysteine and the closing phenylalanine or tryptophan. A D gene is named only where the DNA matches it firmly. The size field is filled for only some rows; it gives once, few, many or a size class.

J,D,size,V,CDR3,DNA
TRBJ2-7,-,-,TRBV5-8,CAGGFQTYEQYF,TGTGCCGGCGGGTTTCAGACCTACGAGCAGTACTTC
TRBJ1-1,-,once,TRBV30,CAWRRGTEAFF,TGTGCCTGGCGGAGGGGCACTGAAGCTTTCTTT
TRBJ1-4,TRBD1,-,TRBV5-1,CASSLDGTGNEKLFF,TGCGCCAGCAGCTTGGATGGGACAGGAAATGAAAAACTGTTTTTT
TRBJ1-5,-,-,TRBV5-8,CASSLNLQYQPQHF,TGTGCCAGCAGCTTAAATCTACAGTATCAGCCCCAGCATTTT
TRBJ1-1,-,once,TRBV5-8,CASPAGGPMNTEAFF,TGTGCCAGCCCCGCTGGAGGGCCCATGAACACTGAAGCTTTCTTT
TRBJ1-3,-,-,TRBV5-1,CASSLAVPTSGNTIYF,TGCGCCAGCAGCTTGGCTGTGCCTACTTCTGGAAACACCATATATTTT
TRBJ2-5,TRBD2,-,TRBV18,CASSPPRGRGEETQYF,TGTGCCAGCTCACCACCGAGGGGTCGGGGGGAGGAGACCCAGTACTTC
TRBJ1-2,TRBD1,-,TRBV5-4,CASSPTGDYGYTF,TGTGCCAGCAGCCCAACAGGGGACTATGGCTACACCTTC
TRBJ1-1,TRBD1,-,TRBV5-6,CASSLWFPGQGWAKTEAFF,TGTGCCAGCAGCCTATGGTTTCCGGGACAGGGATGGGCGAAGACTGAAGCTTTCTTT
TRBJ2-5,-,-,TRBV5-1,CASSDQQGAETQYF,TGCGCCAGCAGCGACCAACAGGGTGCAGAGACCCAGTACTTC
TRBJ2-3,TRBD2,-,TRBV10-3,CAINSGTSSDTQYF,TGTGCCATCAATAGTGGGACTAGTAGCGATACGCAGTATTTT
TRBJ2-3,TRBD2,-,TRBV7-9,CASSSRLGLAGAKTDTQYF,TGTGCCAGCAGCTCGCGACTCGGACTAGCGGGAGCGAAAACAGATACGCAGTATTTT
TRBJ2-5,TRBD1,once,TRBV30,CAWSPVTGGGETQYF,TGTGCCTGGAGTCCTGTTACAGGGGGCGGAGAGACCCAGTACTTC
TRBJ2-1,-,-,TRBV19,CASRLSVLAYNEQFF,TGTGCCAGTAGGTTGAGTGTATTGGCCTACAATGAGCAGTTCTTC
TRBJ2-1,TRBD2,-,TRBV28,CASTLVGRLAGRNEQFF,TGTGCCAGCACCCTTGTGGGCCGACTAGCGGGTCGCAATGAGCAGTTCTTC
TRBJ2-1,-,few,TRBV29-1,CSVEVGHLVYNEQFF,TGCAGCGTTGAAGTGGGACACTTGGTCTACAATGAGCAGTTCTTC
TRBJ2-5,TRBD2,-,TRBV3-1/TRBV3-2,CASSQGPPLAGVQETQYF,TGTGCCAGCAGCCAGGGACCCCCACTAGCGGGGGTACAAGAGACCCAGTACTTC
TRBJ1-2,TRBD1,once,TRBV9,CASSALSTVRTRDRENYGYTF,TGTGCCAGCAGCGCCCTTAGTACAGTTAGAACCCGGGACAGGGAGAACTATGGCTACACCTTC
TRBJ1-6,TRBD1,few,TRBV5-1,CASSLGAGGSYNSPLHF,TGCGCCAGCAGCTTGGGAGCAGGGGGTTCCTATAATTCACCCCTCCACTTT
TRBJ2-7,TRBD2,once,TRBV2,CASSEQASGSYEQYF,TGTGCCAGCAGTGAACAGGCTAGCGGGAGTTACGAGCAGTACTTC
TRBJ2-1,-,-,TRBV21-1,CASSKSGPGTSGSRSYNEQFF,TGTGCCAGCAGCAAATCCGGGCCCGGGACTAGCGGGAGTCGGTCCTACAATGAGCAGTTCTTC
TRBJ2-7,-,-,TRBV11-2,CASSLDDRPNYEQYF,TGTGCCAGCAGCTTAGATGACAGGCCCAATTACGAGCAGTACTTC
TRBJ2-6,TRBD2,-,TRBV4-2,CASSQDASGIPGANVLTF,TGTGCCAGCAGCCAAGATGCCAGCGGGATCCCCGGGGCCAACGTCCTGACTTTC
TRBJ1-5,TRBD1,-,TRBV4-1,CASSLDRGNQPQHF,TGCGCCAGCAGCCTGGACAGGGGGAATCAGCCCCAGCATTTT
TRBJ1-1,-,-,TRBV9,CASSTDPNTEAFF,TGTGCCAGCAGCACAGACCCGAACACTGAAGCTTTCTTT
TRBJ1-1,-,few,TRBV9,CASSVLGEGSEAFF,TGTGCCAGCAGCGTACTCGGGGAAGGCTCTGAAGCTTTCTTT
TRBJ2-1,-,-,TRBV6-5,CASSYWGGDNEQFF,TGTGCCAGCAGTTATTGGGGCGGAGACAATGAGCAGTTCTTC
TRBJ2-3,-,-,TRBV3-1/TRBV3-2,CASSDGKMGTDTQYF,TGTGCCAGCAGCGACGGGAAAATGGGGACAGATACGCAGTATTTT
TRBJ1-2,TRBD1,few,TRBV4-3,CASSQDTGANYGYTF,TGCGCCAGCAGCCAAGATACAGGGGCTAACTATGGCTACACCTTC
TRBJ1-2,TRBD1,-,TRBV4-3,CASSPSRTGALGGYTF,TGCGCCAGCAGCCCAAGCCGGACAGGGGCGTTGGGTGGCTACACCTTC
TRBJ1-1,-,-,TRBV19,CASRGGHGILSLAFF,TGTGCCAGTAGAGGGGGTCATGGGATTTTATCGCTAGCTTTCTTT
TRBJ1-5,-,-,TRBV30,CAWSVGVFTGVQPQHF,TGTGCCTGGAGTGTTGGAGTTTTCACGGGGGTACAGCCCCAGCATTTT
TRBJ1-6,TRBD1,-,TRBV7-9,CASSTRTGENSPLHF,TGTGCCAGCAGCACGCGGACAGGGGAGAATTCACCCCTCCACTTT
TRBJ2-1,-,-,TRBV19,CASSTPPMRLSYNEQFF,TGTGCCAGTAGTACCCCCCCAATGAGACTAAGTTACAATGAGCAGTTCTTC
TRBJ2-7,TRBD1,-,TRBV6-2/TRBV6-3,CASSYGTGDFLSYEQYF,TGTGCCAGCAGTTACGGGACAGGCGATTTCCTCTCCTACGAGCAGTACTTC
TRBJ1-4,TRBD1,-,TRBV9,CASSTSGTGREKLFF,TGTGCCAGCAGCACATCCGGGACAGGGAGAGAAAAACTGTTTTTT
TRBJ2-5,TRBD1,-,TRBV19,CASSVQGSETQYF,TGTGCCAGTAGTGTACAGGGGAGTGAGACCCAGTACTTC
TRBJ2-1,-,-,TRBV6-4,CASSAGFWNEQFF,TGTGCCAGCAGTGCCGGTTTTTGGAATGAGCAGTTCTTC
TRBJ1-1,TRBD1,-,TRBV5-4,CASSEDRGNMNTEAFF,TGTGCCAGCAGCGAGGACAGGGGTAACATGAACACTGAAGCTTTCTTT
TRBJ1-3,-,-,TRBV5-5,CASTTVGLHTIYF,TGTGCCAGCACTACAGTGGGGCTTCACACCATATATTTT
TRBJ2-7,-,-,TRBV10-2,CASSDSISVEQYF,TGCGCCAGCAGTGATTCCATCTCAGTCGAGCAGTACTTC
TRBJ2-5,TRBD1,-,TRBV5-1,CASSSPITTGGGETQYF,TGCGCCAGCAGCTCCCCTATAACTACAGGGGGCGGAGAGACCCAGTACTTC
TRBJ2-1,TRBD2,-,TRBV24-1,CATSEAGGYNEQFF,TGTGCCACCAGTGAGGCGGGAGGGTACAATGAGCAGTTCTTC
TRBJ2-1,TRBD2,-,TRBV20-1,CSASSGRSGEQFF,TGCAGTGCTAGTAGCGGGAGGTCGGGTGAGCAGTTCTTC
TRBJ1-2,-,-,TRBV9,CASSAMTGGAAGYTF,TGTGCCAGCAGCGCGATGACGGGGGGCGCAGCTGGCTACACCTTC
TRBJ2-7,-,-,TRBV10-2,CASIRTPGGNYEQYF,TGCGCCAGCATAAGGACTCCTGGGGGGAACTACGAGCAGTACTTC
TRBJ1-6,TRBD1,-,TRBV5-1,CASSLGQGADSPLHF,TGCGCCAGCAGCTTGGGACAGGGGGCCGATTCACCCCTCCACTTT
TRBJ1-2,-,few,TRBV19,CASSIDSRAYGYTF,TGTGCCAGTAGTATCGACAGCCGAGCGTATGGCTACACCTTC
TRBJ1-2,-,once,TRBV30,CAWSVRLTIEGYTF,TGTGCCTGGAGTGTACGGTTGACAATCGAGGGCTACACCTTC
TRBJ2-7,TRBD1,-,TRBV6-2/TRBV6-3,CASSSRGGRYEQYF,TGTGCCAGCAGTTCGAGAGGGGGCAGGTACGAGCAGTACTTC
TRBJ2-3,TRBD1,-,TRBV7-2,CASSLTQGAGDTQYF,TGTGCCAGCAGCTTAACACAGGGGGCCGGAGATACGCAGTATTTT